These 6 T cell receptor beta chains share one sample of origin, sequenced in a study of breast tumors, draining lymph nodes, adjacent tissues. Axillary draining lymph nodes of breast cancer patients supplied the node samples. Via MiXCR, TCRdb re-called the multiplex PCR reads, giving one row per CDR3 protein. The data hold approximately 300,000 distinct CDR3 sequences, with about 33% observed a single time. The sample comprised axillary lymph node tissue. These receptors were collected from a female donor with breast cancer. Some clones in this sample may be carry-over from other donors' samples.

The genes are TRBV6-2 or TRBV6-3 and TRBJ2-2; TRBD1 might be the D (6 bases). Germline CDR1 MNHEY, CDR2 SVGEGT. The CDR3 extends over 13 amino acids. V was clipped by 10 bases and J by 6 bases, with 15 bases between them. The DNA of the CDR3 is TGTGCCACATCGCAGGGGTTCGCCGGGGAGCTGTTTTTT. Protein product: CATSQGFAGELFF.

This clonotype was recorded at least ten times. The gene calls are TRBV12-3 or TRBV12-4 and TRBJ2-7; D not certain. The CDR3 runs 13 residues. Trimming left V 1 base short and J 2 bases short, with 6 bases between. CDR3 residues: CASSLGRTYEQYF. As DNA, the CDR3 is TGTGCCAGCAGTTTAGGTAGGACCTACGAGCAGTACTTC.

Notes on this clonotype: The germline gene is not matched at one end of the junction; a read error may be the cause. This chain connects TRBV10-1 to TRBJ1-2, with D unclear. CDR1 is WNHNN and CDR2 is SYGVQD in the germline V gene (reference sequence). The CDR3 has 13 amino acids. This CDR3 is CASRESGNYGYAF. For the CDR3, the DNA is TGCGCCAGCCGTGAGTCGGGCAACTATGGCTACGCCTTC.

This clonotype was seen at least ten times. J is TRBJ2-5 and V is TRBV5-1; D uncertain. CDR3 length: 12 amino acids. The germline CDR1 and CDR2 sequences are SGHRS and YFSETQ. V lost 0 bases and J lost 5, with 5 bases in between. CDR3 nucleotide sequence: TGCGCCAGCAGCTTGGCCATGGAGACCCAGTACTTC. It translates to CASSLAMETQYF. Supplemented by reference TRBV5-1 and TRBJ2-5, the full variable domain reads KAGVTQTPRYLIKTRGQQVTLSCSPISGHRSVSWYQQTPGQGLQFLFEYFSETQRNKGNFPGRFSGRQFSNSRSEMNVSTLELGDSALYLCASSLAMETQYFGPGTRLLVL.

A word on this clonotype: This may come from a read error, since a much larger clone is one base off. V gene TRBV4-2 combines with J gene TRBJ2-7, with D possibly matching TRBD2 (6 bases). The CDR3 length is 16 residues. CDR1 is LGHNA, CDR2 YNFKEQ, per germline. Trimming stripped 2 bases from V and 6 bases from J, with 20 bases between. The CDR3 loop reads CASSQPAPGDSCEQYF. For the CDR3, the DNA is TGTGCCAGCAGCCAACCGGCGCCGGGAGACAGCTGCGAGCAGTACTTC.

The table lists this clonotype with a count of one. The J gene is TRBJ2-4, the V gene TRBV6-4; possibly TRBD2 for D (7 bases). The V gene lost 7 bases and the J gene lost 8 bases, with 12 bases spanning the gap. The CDR3 consists of 12 residues. Germline-derived CDR1 and CDR2 are MRHNA and SNTAGT. The CDR3 nucleotides read TGTGCCAGCAAACAGGGAGGGCACATTCAGTACTTC. Its translation: CASKQGGHIQYF.